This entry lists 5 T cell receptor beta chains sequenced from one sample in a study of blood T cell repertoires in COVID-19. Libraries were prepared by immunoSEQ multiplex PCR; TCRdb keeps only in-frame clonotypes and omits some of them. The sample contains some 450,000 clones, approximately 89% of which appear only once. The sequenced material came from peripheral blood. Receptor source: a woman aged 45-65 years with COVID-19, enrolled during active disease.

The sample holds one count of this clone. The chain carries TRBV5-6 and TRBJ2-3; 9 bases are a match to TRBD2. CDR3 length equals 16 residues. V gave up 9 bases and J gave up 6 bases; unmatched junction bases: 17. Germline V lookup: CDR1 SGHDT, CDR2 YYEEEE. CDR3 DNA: TGTGCCACCACGGGGCGAGCGGGGGGTACTGGGGATACGCAGTATTTT. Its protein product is CATTGRAGGTGDTQYF.

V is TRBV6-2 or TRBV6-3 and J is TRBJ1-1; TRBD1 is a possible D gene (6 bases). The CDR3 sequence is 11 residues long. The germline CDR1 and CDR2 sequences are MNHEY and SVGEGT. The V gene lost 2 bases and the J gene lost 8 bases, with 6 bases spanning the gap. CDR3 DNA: TGTGCCAGCAGTTACGGGACAGAAGCTTTCTTT. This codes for CASSYGTEAFF.

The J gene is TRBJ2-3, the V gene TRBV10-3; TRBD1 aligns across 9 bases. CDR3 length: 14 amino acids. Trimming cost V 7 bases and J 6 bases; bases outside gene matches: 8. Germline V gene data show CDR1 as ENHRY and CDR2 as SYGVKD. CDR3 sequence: CAIKPDRGSDTQYF. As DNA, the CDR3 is TGTGCCATCAAGCCGGACAGGGGATCCGATACGCAGTATTTT.

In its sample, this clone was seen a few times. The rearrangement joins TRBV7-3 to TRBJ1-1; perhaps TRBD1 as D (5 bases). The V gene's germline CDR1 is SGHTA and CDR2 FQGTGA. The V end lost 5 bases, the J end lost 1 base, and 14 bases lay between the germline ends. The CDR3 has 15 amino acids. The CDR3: CASSPTTAPNTEAFF. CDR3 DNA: TGTGCCAGCAGCCCAACGACAGCCCCGAACACTGAAGCTTTCTTT.

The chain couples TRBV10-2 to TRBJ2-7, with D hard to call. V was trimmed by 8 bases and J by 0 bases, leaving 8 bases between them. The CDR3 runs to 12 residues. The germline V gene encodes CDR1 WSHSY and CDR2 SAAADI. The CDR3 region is CASVGDSYEQYF. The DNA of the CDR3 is TGCGCCAGCGTCGGTGACTCCTACGAGCAGTACTTC.